Each of the 9 T cell receptor beta chains below was sequenced from the same sample in a study of post-analysis software for immune sequencing data. These receptors have no known antigen. TCR beta cDNA libraries had unique molecular identifiers. TCRdb itself ran the PCR reads through MiXCR, one entry per CDR3 protein. The sample shows about 800,000 distinct CDR3 sequences, roughly 27% of them seen only once. Notes on the study in general: Roughly five TRBV segments occurring more often in patients than controls included TRBV5-6, TRBV5-1 and TRBV20-1.

Sample: blood. The receptors shown here come from a girl aged 10-17 years with multiple sclerosis.

This clonotype occurred many times. This rearrangement joins TRBV20-1 to TRBJ2-1; 12 bases match TRBD2. This CDR3 contains 16 residues. Germline V gives CDR1 DFQATT, CDR2 SNEGSKA (reference sequence). The junction had 7 bases not matched to a gene; V was cut back by 1 base and J by 6 bases. CDR3 sequence: CSARGSTSGSPNEQFF. In DNA, the CDR3 is TGCAGTGCTAGAGGCTCGACTAGCGGGAGTCCCAATGAGCAGTTCTTC.

The CDR3 nucleotides read TGTGCCAGCAGCTCTTTGGGGGGGCGAGACAATGAGCAGTTCTTC. Its protein is CASSSLGGRDNEQFF. The chain couples TRBV28 to TRBJ2-1; tentatively, D is TRBD2 (7 bases). CDR1 is MDHEN, CDR2 SYDVKM, per germline. The CDR3 covers 15 residues. The germline V and J ends were trimmed by 6 bases and 5 bases, with 17 bases remaining between them.

The chain employs TRBV20-1 and TRBJ1-2; D may be TRBD1 (6 bases). This CDR3 region has 13 residues. V lost 3 bases to trimming and J lost 2 bases, with 10 bases between them. Germline V lookup: CDR1 DFQATT, CDR2 SNEGSKA (reference sequence). CDR3 nucleotide sequence: TGCAGTGCTAGGGGGGCACTAAACTATGGCTACACCTTC. As protein: CSARGALNYGYTF.

CDR3 amino acids: CSARSDRDIYEQYF. CDR3 DNA sequence: TGCAGTGCTAGATCCGACAGGGACATATACGAGCAGTACTTC. This chain joins TRBV20-1 and TRBJ2-7; TRBD1 matches 7 bases. The CDR3 totals 14 residues. J was trimmed by 4 bases and V by 2 bases; bases with no gene match: 8. The germline V gene has CDR1 DFQATT and CDR2 SNEGSKA (reference sequence).

V is TRBV12-3 or TRBV12-4 and J is TRBJ2-1; the match to TRBD2 covers 11 bases. The V and J ends lost 7 bases and 7 bases, in that order; junction bases with no gene match: 9. The CDR3 totals 15 residues. CDR3 sequence: CASNPGLAGGNEQFF. The CDR3 bases are TGTGCCAGCAACCCAGGACTAGCGGGCGGGAATGAGCAGTTCTTC.

This chain joins TRBV5-1 and TRBJ2-7, with TRBD2 as a possible D gene (6 bases). CDR1 is SGHRS and CDR2 is YFSETQ in the germline V gene. The CDR3 totals 14 residues. The germline V and J ends were trimmed by 4 bases and 4 bases, with 15 bases remaining between them. CDR3 sequence reads: CASSGGTSRYEQYF. The CDR3 DNA reads as TGCGCCAGCAGCGGGGGGACCAGTCGGTACGAGCAGTACTTC.

V gene TRBV5-1 combines with J gene TRBJ1-1; possibly TRBD1 for D (6 bases). V was clipped by 0 bases and J by 4 bases, with 10 bases between them. The CDR3 spans 14 residues. CDR1 is SGHRS, CDR2 YFSETQ, per germline. The CDR3 loop reads CASSLAQGSTEAFF. The DNA of the CDR3 is TGCGCCAGCAGCTTGGCCCAGGGGTCCACTGAAGCTTTCTTT. The full variable domain, in which reference TRBV5-1 and TRBJ1-1 provide the parts outside the CDR3, is KAGVTQTPRYLIKTRGQQVTLSCSPISGHRSVSWYQQTPGQGLQFLFEYFSETQRNKGNFPGRFSGRQFSNSRSEMNVSTLELGDSALYLCASSLAQGSTEAFFGQGTRLTVV.

The gene calls are TRBV28 and TRBJ2-7; D unresolved. Between the trimmed V and J ends, which lost 5 bases and 5 bases, there was a span of 7 bases. Germline CDR1 is MDHEN and CDR2 is SYDVKM. The CDR3 length is 11 residues. CDR3 sequence reads: CASSPYHEQYF. In DNA form, the CDR3 reads TGTGCCAGCAGTCCTTACCACGAGCAGTACTTC.

This clonotype was counted once. This may come from a read error, since a much larger clone is one base off. This sequence joins TRBV29-1 and TRBJ1-2, with 7 bases matching TRBD1. CDR3 length: 13 residues. V lost 4 bases and J lost 6; bases outside the gene matches: 8. Germline V lookup: CDR1 SQVTM, CDR2 ANQGSEA. In DNA, the CDR3 is TGCAGCGTTGTGTTTGACAGGGCGCATGGCTACACCTTC. It specifies CSVVFDRAHGYTF.